The rows below give T cell receptor beta chains drawn from one sample of a study of OX40 agonist ivuxolimab in advanced cancers. The method was immunoSEQ multiplex PCR; TCRdb's version includes in-frame clones alone and lacks a portion of them. The sample includes about 100,000 clones, approximately 90% of them seen just once. The starting material was CD4+ or CD8+ T cells sorted from blood, obtained in a trial of the OX40 agonist ivuxolimab. Receptors were obtained from an adult with an advanced solid tumor such as melanoma, head and neck, liver or kidney cancer. Each CDR3 is given with its conserved first and last residue. The D gene is left open where the match is weak. Size is stated for part of the rows, as once, few or many counts, or as a class when the clone is expanded.

CDR3 | DNA | V | D | size | J
CASSSPAGATYEQYF | TGTGCCAGCAGTTCCCCAGCGGGGGCCACCTACGAGCAGTACTTC | TRBV28 | TRBD2 | - | TRBJ2-7
CASSIAQQYSNQPQHF | TGTGCCAGTAGTATAGCACAGCAATATAGCAATCAGCCCCAGCATTTT | TRBV19 | - | - | TRBJ1-5
CASSLRRLESNEQFF | TGTGCCAGCAGCTTACGTCGACTAGAGAGTAATGAGCAGTTCTTC | TRBV11-2 | - | - | TRBJ2-1
CASSWRGGTYEQYF | TGTGCCAGCAGCTGGCGAGGCGGTACCTACGAGCAGTACTTC | TRBV7-9 | - | - | TRBJ2-7
CASSLDRSTDTQYF | TGTGCCAGCAGCTTGGACCGTAGCACAGATACGCAGTATTTT | TRBV5-4 | - | - | TRBJ2-3
CASSFPGTRQQYF | TGTGCCAGCAGCTTTCCCGGGACACGGCAGCAGTACTTC | TRBV28 | - | - | TRBJ2-7
CAISGGTGQETQYF | TGTGCCATCAGCGGCGGGACAGGCCAAGAGACCCAGTACTTC | TRBV10-3 | TRBD1 | - | TRBJ2-5
CASTLQGNEKLFF | TGTGCCAGCACCCTTCAGGGAAATGAAAAACTGTTTTTT | TRBV6-6 | - | few | TRBJ1-4
CASKDRGLGNQPQHF | TGTGCCAGCAAGGACAGGGGGCTCGGCAATCAGCCCCAGCATTTT | TRBV6-5 | TRBD1 | - | TRBJ1-5
CASSRPQGADTGELFF | TGTGCCAGCAGCCGTCCCCAAGGGGCGGACACCGGGGAGCTGTTTTTT | TRBV11-3 | - | - | TRBJ2-2
CASSLAPGLAGGVGQETQYF | TGTGCCAGCAGCTTAGCGCCAGGACTAGCGGGAGGGGTGGGCCAAGAGACCCAGTACTTC | TRBV7-6 | TRBD2 | - | TRBJ2-5
CASSIIRTSGGFTDTQYF | TGTGCCAGCAGCATAATCCGAACTAGCGGGGGTTTCACAGATACGCAGTATTTT | TRBV7-2 | TRBD2 | - | TRBJ2-3
CASSFFSSYRDTGELFF | TGTGCCAGCAGTTTTTTTTCGAGTTACAGGGACACCGGGGAGCTGTTTTTT | TRBV28 | - | - | TRBJ2-2
CASSQEPAPLSPTYEQYF | TGCGCCAGCAGCCAAGAACCCGCCCCCTTGTCACCGACCTACGAGCAGTACTTC | TRBV4-1 | - | - | TRBJ2-7
CASREANEKLFF | TGTGCCAGCAGGGAGGCTAATGAAAAACTGTTTTTT | TRBV6-5 | - | - | TRBJ1-4
CASSPARADEQYF | TGTGCCAGCTCACCAGCACGAGCAGACGAGCAGTACTTC | TRBV18 | - | - | TRBJ2-7
CASSGLAVPYNEQFF | TGTGCCAGCAGCGGTCTAGCGGTTCCCTACAATGAGCAGTTCTTC | TRBV9 | TRBD2 | once | TRBJ2-1
CSVDRGAEETQYF | TGCAGCGTCGACCGAGGGGCAGAAGAGACCCAGTACTTC | TRBV29-1 | - | once | TRBJ2-5
CATSRDRGDTEAFF | TGTGCCACCAGCAGAGATCGGGGAGACACTGAAGCTTTCTTT | TRBV15 | - | - | TRBJ1-1
CASSPGGPVRNEKLFF | TGCGCCAGCAGCCCCGGGGGTCCGGTACGAAATGAAAAACTGTTTTTT | TRBV4-3 | - | - | TRBJ1-4
CATSRDTGPNTEAFF | TGTGCCACCAGCAGAGATACAGGGCCAAACACTGAAGCTTTCTTT | TRBV15 | - | once | TRBJ1-1
CASSLERFGYTF | TGTGCCAGCAGCCTAGAAAGGTTCGGCTACACCTTC | TRBV7-2 | - | - | TRBJ1-2
CASSERTGGYEQYF | TGTGCCAGCAGTGAGAGGACGGGAGGTTACGAGCAGTACTTC | TRBV28 | TRBD2 | - | TRBJ2-7
CASSQALAAAYEQYF | TGCGCCAGCAGCCAAGCCCTAGCGGCCGCCTACGAGCAGTACTTC | TRBV4-1 | TRBD2 | - | TRBJ2-7